Listed below are T cell receptor beta chains from one sample, sequenced in a study of blood T cells in healthy people across ages. Using its own MiXCR run on the 5' RACE reads, TCRdb lists one record per CDR3 protein. The sample lists 1.5 million to 2 million distinct CDR3 sequences; roughly 43% were seen once. The source material was blood. All receptors derive from a human donor in good health. CDR3s include the opening cysteine and the closing phenylalanine or tryptophan. The order of the fields is clone size, V gene, J gene, D gene, CDR3 DNA, CDR3 protein. The D gene is left open where the match is weak. Clone sizes are given selectively: once, few, many, or a class where the clone is expanded.

NA,TRBV4-1,TRBJ1-1,TRBD1,TGCGCCAGCAGCCAACTGACAGGGAGCACTGAAGCTTTCTTT,CASSQLTGSTEAFF
NA,TRBV29-1,TRBJ2-7,TRBD1,TGCAGCTCCCGGGACAGGGGATTCGAGCAGTACTTC,CSSRDRGFEQYF
NA,TRBV6-5,TRBJ1-1,TRBD1,TGTGCCAGCAGTTACCCGGACAGGGGGGGGACTGAAGCTTTCTTT,CASSYPDRGGTEAFF
few,TRBV15,TRBJ2-3,NA,TGTGCCACCAGCAGCGCGGTAGGGATCACAGATACGCAGTATTTT,CATSSAVGITDTQYF
few,TRBV15,TRBJ1-2,NA,TGTGCCACCAGCACCGGACGGGACTATGGCTACACCTTC,CATSTGRDYGYTF
few,TRBV20-1,TRBJ2-5,NA,TGCAGTGCTAGTTCTAGGGAACGAGAGACCCAGTACTTC,CSASSRERETQYF
NA,TRBV4-3,TRBJ2-7,NA,TGCGCCAGCAGCCAAGATTGGGCTCCCTCTACCGCCTACGAGCAGTACTTC,CASSQDWAPSTAYEQYF
few,TRBV12-3/TRBV12-4,TRBJ2-1,NA,TGTGCCAGCAGTCGTCGCCTAGGGGGTGATGAGCAGTTCTTC,CASSRRLGGDEQFF
NA,TRBV9,TRBJ2-1,NA,TGTGCCAGCAGCGAAAGCGGTACCTCCTACAATGAGCAGTTCTTC,CASSESGTSYNEQFF
NA,TRBV12-3/TRBV12-4,TRBJ1-1,NA,TGTGCCACCCTGTGGAGGGTGAACACTGAAGCTTTCTTT,CATLWRVNTEAFF
few,TRBV13,TRBJ1-2,NA,TGTGCCAGCAGCCCTCGACGGGGTCATGGCTACACCTTC,CASSPRRGHGYTF
NA,TRBV20-1,TRBJ1-5,NA,TGCAGTGCTTGGACGGATAATCAGCCCCAGCATTTT,CSAWTDNQPQHF
few,TRBV29-1,TRBJ2-7,NA,TGCAGCGTTGATGACGGCTCCCACTACGAGCCGTACTTC,CSVDDGSHYEPYF
NA,TRBV20-1,TRBJ2-1,TRBD2,TGCAGTGCTAGAGGGTACGGGACTAGCGGGGGGTGGAGCTACAATGAGCAGTTCTTC,CSARGYGTSGGWSYNEQFF
few,TRBV12-3/TRBV12-4,TRBJ2-3,NA,TGTGCCAGCAGTTTAACCAGAAACACAGATACGCAGTATTTT,CASSLTRNTDTQYF
few,TRBV20-1,TRBJ2-7,NA,TGCAGTGCTAGAGATTCAAGGGGTTACGAGCAGTACTTC,CSARDSRGYEQYF
NA,TRBV6-1,TRBJ1-2,NA,TGTGCCAGCAGTGAAGATGTAGCCTATGGCTACACCTTC,CASSEDVAYGYTF
once,TRBV3-1,TRBJ1-1,NA,TGTGCCAGCAGCCCCCAGACAGCTAACACTGAAGCTTTCTTT,CASSPQTANTEAFF